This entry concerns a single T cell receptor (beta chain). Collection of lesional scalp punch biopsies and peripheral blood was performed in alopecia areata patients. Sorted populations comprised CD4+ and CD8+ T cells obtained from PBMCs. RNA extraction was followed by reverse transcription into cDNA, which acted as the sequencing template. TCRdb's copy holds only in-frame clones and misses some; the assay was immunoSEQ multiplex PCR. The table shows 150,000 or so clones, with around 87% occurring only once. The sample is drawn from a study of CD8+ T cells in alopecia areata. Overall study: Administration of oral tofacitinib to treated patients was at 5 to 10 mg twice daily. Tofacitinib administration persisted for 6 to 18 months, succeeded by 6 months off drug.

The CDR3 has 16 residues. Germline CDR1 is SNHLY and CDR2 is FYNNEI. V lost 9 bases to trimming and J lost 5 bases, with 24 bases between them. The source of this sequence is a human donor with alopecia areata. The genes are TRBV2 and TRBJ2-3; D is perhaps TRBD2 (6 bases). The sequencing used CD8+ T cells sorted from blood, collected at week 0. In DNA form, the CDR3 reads TGTGCCAGGGAACGGAGGGCCGCACGATGGAAAGATACGCAGTATTTT. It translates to CARERRAARWKDTQYF.